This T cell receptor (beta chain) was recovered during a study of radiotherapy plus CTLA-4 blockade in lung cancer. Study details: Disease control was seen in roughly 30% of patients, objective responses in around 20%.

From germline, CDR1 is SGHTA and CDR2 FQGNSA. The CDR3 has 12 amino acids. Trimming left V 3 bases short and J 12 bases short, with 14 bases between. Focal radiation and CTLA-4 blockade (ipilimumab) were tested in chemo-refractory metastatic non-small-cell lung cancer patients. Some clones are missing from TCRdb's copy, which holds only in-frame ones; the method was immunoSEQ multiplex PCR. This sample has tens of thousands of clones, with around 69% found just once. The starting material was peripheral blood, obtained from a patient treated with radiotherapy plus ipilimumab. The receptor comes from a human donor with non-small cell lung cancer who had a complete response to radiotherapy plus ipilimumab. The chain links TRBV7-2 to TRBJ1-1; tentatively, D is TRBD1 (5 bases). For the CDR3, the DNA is TGTGCCAGCAGCTTTCCGGGGGAAAGAACTTTCTTT. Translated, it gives CASSFPGERTFF.